This T cell receptor beta chain was captured in a study of shared T cell receptors in the human thymus. Generated by immunoSEQ multiplex PCR, the TCRdb table keeps only in-frame clones and is missing some. Of 600,000 or so clones in the sample, roughly 86% are singletons; the top ten hold roughly 0.0087%. The CDR3 extends over 15 amino acids. Germline CDR1 and CDR2: MNHEY and SMNVEV (reference sequence). The V segment lost 7 bases and the J segment 4 bases; nucleotides outside the gene matches: 11. The same sample was also used in a study of human thymus T cells. That publication notes: Infants served as donors; they were healthy and Finnish and were having corrective surgery for congenital heart defects. Corrective heart surgery yielded the resections from which the thymus tissue came. Biased V and J segment usage appeared in thymus and peripheral blood. The related literature has documented a marked overlap of thymic repertoires among unrelated individuals.

The rearrangement links TRBV27 to TRBJ2-3; 7 bases agree with TRBD1. This TCR derives from a boy less than two years old with a congenital heart defect. The sequencing sample was made of thymocytes. The CDR3 sequence is CASTKTRGRPDTQYF. CDR3 nucleotides: TGTGCCAGCACCAAGACGAGGGGGCGGCCAGATACGCAGTATTTT.